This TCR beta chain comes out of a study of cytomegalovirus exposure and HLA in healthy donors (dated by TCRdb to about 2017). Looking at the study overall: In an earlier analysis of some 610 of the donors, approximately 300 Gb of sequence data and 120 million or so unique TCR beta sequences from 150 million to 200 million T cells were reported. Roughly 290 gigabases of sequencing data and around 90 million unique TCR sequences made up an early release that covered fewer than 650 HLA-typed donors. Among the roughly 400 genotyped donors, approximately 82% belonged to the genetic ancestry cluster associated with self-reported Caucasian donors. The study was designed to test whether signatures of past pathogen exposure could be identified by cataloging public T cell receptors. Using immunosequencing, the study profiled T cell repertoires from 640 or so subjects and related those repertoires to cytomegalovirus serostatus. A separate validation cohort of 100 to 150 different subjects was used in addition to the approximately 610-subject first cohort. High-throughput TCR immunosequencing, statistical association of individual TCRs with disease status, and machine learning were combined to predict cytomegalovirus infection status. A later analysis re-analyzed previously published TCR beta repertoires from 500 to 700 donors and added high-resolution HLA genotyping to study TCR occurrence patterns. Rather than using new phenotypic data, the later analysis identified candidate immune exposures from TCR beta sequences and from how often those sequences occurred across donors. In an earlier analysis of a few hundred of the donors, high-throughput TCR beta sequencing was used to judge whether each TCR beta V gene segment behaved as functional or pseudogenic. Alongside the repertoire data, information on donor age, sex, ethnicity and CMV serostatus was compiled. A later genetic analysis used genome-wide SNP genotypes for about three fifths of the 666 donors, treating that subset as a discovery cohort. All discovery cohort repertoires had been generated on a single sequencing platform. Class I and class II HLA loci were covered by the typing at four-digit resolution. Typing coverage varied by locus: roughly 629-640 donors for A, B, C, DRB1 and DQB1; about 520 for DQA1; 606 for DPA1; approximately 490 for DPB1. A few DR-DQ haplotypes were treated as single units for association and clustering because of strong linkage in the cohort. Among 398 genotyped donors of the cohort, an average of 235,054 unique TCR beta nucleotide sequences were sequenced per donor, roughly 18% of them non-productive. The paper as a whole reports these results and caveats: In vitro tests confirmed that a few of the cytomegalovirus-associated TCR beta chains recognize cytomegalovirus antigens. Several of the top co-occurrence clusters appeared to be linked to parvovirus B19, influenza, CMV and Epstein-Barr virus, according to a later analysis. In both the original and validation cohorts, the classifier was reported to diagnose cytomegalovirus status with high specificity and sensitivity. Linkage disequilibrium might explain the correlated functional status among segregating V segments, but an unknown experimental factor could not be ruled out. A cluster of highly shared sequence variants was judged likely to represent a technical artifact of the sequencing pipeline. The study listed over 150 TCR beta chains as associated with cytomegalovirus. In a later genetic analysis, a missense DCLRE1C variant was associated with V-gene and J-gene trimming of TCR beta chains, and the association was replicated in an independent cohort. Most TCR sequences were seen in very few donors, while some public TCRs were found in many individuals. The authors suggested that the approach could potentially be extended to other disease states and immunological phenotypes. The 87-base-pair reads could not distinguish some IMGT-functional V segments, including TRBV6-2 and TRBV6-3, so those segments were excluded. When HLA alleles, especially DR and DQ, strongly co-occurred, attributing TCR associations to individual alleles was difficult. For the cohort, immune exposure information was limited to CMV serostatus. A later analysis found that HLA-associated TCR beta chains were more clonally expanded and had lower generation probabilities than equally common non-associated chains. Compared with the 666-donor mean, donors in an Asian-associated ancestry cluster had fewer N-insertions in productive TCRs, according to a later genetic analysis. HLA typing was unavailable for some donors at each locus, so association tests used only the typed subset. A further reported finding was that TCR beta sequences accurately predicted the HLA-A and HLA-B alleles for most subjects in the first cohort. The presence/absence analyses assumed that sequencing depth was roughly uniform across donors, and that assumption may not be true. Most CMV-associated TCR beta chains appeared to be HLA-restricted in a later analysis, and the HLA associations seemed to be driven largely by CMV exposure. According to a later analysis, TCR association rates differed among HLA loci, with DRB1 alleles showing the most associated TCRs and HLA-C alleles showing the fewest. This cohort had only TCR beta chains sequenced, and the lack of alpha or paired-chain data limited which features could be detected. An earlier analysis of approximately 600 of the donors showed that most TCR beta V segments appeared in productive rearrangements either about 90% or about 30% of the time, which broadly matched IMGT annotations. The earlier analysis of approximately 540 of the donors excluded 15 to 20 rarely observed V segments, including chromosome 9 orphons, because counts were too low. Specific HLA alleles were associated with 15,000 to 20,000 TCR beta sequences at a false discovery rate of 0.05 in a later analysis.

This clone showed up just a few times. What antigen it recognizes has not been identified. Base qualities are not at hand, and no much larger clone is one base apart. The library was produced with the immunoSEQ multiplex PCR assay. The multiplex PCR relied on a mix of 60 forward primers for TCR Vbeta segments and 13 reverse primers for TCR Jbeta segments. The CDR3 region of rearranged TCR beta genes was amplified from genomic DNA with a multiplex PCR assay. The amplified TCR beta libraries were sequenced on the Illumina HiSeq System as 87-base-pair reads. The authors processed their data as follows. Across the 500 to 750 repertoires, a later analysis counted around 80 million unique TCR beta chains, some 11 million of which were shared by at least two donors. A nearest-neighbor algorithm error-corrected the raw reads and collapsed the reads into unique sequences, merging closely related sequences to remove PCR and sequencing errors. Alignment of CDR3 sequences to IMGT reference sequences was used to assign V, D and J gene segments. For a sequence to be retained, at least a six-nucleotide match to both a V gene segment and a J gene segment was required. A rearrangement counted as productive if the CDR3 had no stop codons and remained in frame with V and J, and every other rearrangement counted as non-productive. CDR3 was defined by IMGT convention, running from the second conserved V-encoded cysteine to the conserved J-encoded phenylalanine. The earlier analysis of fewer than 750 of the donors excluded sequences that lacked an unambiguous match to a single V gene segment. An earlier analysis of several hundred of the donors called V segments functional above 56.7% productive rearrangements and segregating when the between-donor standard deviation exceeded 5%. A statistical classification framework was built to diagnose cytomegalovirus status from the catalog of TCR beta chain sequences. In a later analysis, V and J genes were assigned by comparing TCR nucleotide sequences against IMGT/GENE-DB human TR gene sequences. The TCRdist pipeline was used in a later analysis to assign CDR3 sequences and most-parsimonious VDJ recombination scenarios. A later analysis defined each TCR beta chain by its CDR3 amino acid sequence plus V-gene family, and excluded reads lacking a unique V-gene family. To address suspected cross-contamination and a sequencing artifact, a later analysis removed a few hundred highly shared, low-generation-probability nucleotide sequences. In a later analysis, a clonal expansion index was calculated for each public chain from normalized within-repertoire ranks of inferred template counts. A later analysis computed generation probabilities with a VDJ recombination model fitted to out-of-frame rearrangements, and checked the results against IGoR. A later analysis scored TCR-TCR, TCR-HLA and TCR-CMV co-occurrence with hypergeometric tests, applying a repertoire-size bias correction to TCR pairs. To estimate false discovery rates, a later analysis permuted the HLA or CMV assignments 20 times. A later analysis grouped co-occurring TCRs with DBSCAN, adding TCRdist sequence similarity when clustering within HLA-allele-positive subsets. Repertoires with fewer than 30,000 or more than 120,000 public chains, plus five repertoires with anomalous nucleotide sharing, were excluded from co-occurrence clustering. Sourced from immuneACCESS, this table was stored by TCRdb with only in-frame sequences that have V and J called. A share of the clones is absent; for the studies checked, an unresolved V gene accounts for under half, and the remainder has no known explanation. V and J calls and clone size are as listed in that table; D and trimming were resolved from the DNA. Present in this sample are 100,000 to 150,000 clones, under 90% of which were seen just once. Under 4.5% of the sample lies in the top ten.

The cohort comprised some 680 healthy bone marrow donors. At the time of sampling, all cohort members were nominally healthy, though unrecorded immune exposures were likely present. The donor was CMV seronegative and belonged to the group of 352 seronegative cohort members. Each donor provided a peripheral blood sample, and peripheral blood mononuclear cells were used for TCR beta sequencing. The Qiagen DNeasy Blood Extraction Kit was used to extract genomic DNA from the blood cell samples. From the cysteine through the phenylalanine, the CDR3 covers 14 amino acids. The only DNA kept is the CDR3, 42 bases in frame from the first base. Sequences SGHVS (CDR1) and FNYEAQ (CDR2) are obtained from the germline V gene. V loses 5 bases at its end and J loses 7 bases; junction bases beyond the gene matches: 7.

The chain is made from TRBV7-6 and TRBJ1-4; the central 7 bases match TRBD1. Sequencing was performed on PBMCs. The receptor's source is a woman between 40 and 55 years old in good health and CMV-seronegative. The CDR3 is CASSPGTVIEKLFF. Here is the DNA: TGTGCCAGCAGCCCCGGGACAGTTATTGAAAAACTGTTTTTT.